These 29 T cell receptor beta chains came from one sample sequenced in a study of cytomegalovirus exposure and HLA in healthy donors. In the PCR, 60 Vbeta and 13 Jbeta primers were used. Clones were read by immunoSEQ multiplex PCR, and TCRdb kept only the in-frame ones, dropping some. Of 120,000 or so clones listed, roughly 80% were seen once; the top ten hold 3.4%. Sequenced input: PBMCs. Receptors originate from a young man in good health and CMV-seronegative.

This chain's CDR3 is CASSLGHPNTEAFF. The CDR3 coding sequence is TGTGCCAGCAGCCTAGGACACCCGAACACTGAAGCTTTCTTT. The J gene is TRBJ1-1, the V gene TRBV7-2, with D maybe TRBD1 (5 bases). The V end was cut by 5 bases, the J end by 1 base, with 11 bases between. Germline V gene lookup returns CDR1 SGHTA and CDR2 FQGNSA. The length of the CDR3 is 14 residues.

This chain links TRBV9 with TRBJ2-3, with D possibly matching TRBD1 (5 bases). The CDR3 totals 14 residues. Germline V gives CDR1 SGDLS, CDR2 YYNGEE. Deletions cut 5 bases from V and 0 bases from J, with 10 bases between. The CDR3 loop is CASSFDSSTDTQYF. The CDR3 bases are TGTGCCAGCAGTTTTGACAGTAGCACAGATACGCAGTATTTT.

The chain couples TRBV5-1 to TRBJ2-7, with D possibly being TRBD1 (7 bases). This CDR3 has 15 residues. From germline, CDR1 is SGHRS and CDR2 YFSETQ. V gave up 2 bases and J gave up 2 bases, with 14 bases separating them. The CDR3 bases are TGCGCCAGCAGCTTTCAGGGGGGCGAAGCCTACGAGCAGTACTTC. Its protein product is CASSFQGGEAYEQYF.

This clone was observed a few times. The V gene is TRBV6-6, the J gene TRBJ1-6; the D is unclear. V dropped 2 bases and J dropped 7 bases, with 15 bases sitting between them. This CDR3 contains 16 residues. Germline lookup yields CDR1 MNHNY and CDR2 SVGAGI (reference sequence). The DNA of the CDR3 is TGTGCCAGCAGTTACGACCCGACGGGAAACAATTCACCCCTCCACTTT. It translates to CASSYDPTGNNSPLHF.

The chain joins TRBV5-8 to TRBJ2-1; TRBD2 matches 7 bases. After removal of 3 bases from V and 0 bases from J, the junction contained 9 bases not matched to a gene. Germline assignment: CDR1 SGHTS and CDR2 YDEGEE. The CDR3 spans 17 residues. The CDR3 DNA sequence: TGTGCCAGCAGCTCGTGGGGTGGCGGGAGCTCCTACAATGAGCAGTTCTTC. This codes for CASSSWGGGSSYNEQFF.

The chain couples TRBV19 to TRBJ1-5; possibly TRBD1 for D (6 bases). Germline assignment: CDR1 LNHDA and CDR2 SQIVND (reference sequence). With 9 bases removed from V and 3 bases from J, the gap between germline ends came to 12 bases. The CDR3 loop spans 13 amino acids. The chain's CDR3 is CASGDTSNQPQHF. The CDR3 DNA reads TGTGCCAGCGGGGACACCTCCAATCAGCCCCAGCATTTT.

The chain carries TRBV9 and TRBJ1-3, with TRBD1 matching 7 bases. CDR1 is SGDLS and CDR2 is YYNGEE in the germline V gene. The CDR3 is 13 amino acids. V shed 5 bases and J 2 bases; nucleotides not matched to a gene: 1. Here the CDR3 DNA reads TGTGCCAGCAGTCAGGGGGCTGGAAACACCATATATTTT. It yields the protein CASSQGAGNTIYF.

The chain uses TRBV28 and TRBJ2-1, with D possibly matching TRBD2 (6 bases). With 7 bases removed from V and 9 bases from J, the gap between germline ends came to 13 bases. Germline V lookup: CDR1 MDHEN, CDR2 SYDVKM. This CDR3 is built from 12 residues. CDR3: CASTSGVSEQFF. In DNA, the CDR3 is TGTGCCAGCACCTCGGGAGTAAGTGAGCAGTTCTTC.

This clone was seen a handful of times. The chain joins TRBV10-3 to TRBJ2-1; D is possibly TRBD1 (6 bases). Germline CDR1 and CDR2: ENHRY and SYGVKD. Between the trimmed V and J ends, which lost 0 bases and 0 bases, there was a span of 12 bases. The CDR3 totals 17 residues. CDR3 loop: CAISESMGAASYNEQFF. For the CDR3, the DNA is TGTGCCATCAGTGAGTCGATGGGGGCCGCCTCCTACAATGAGCAGTTCTTC.

This chain connects TRBV15 to TRBJ1-2; 12 bases are shared with TRBD1. J lost 7 bases, V lost 4 bases, and 7 bases had no gene match. Germline V gives CDR1 LNHNV, CDR2 YYDKDF (reference sequence). The CDR3 length is 15 residues. Here the CDR3 DNA reads TGTGCCACCAGCACCCCGGGACAGGGGGCAGTTGGCTACACCTTC. This gives the protein CATSTPGQGAVGYTF.

This clone appeared a single time. This sequence joins TRBV4-3 and TRBJ2-5; no reliable D call. The J call may be mistaken, given a closer DNA end match to TRBJ2-7. The CDR3 totals 13 residues. Germline V gene sequence: CDR1 LGHNA, CDR2 YSLEER. The CDR3 sequence is CASSQDRSFEQYF. CDR3 sequence (DNA): TGCGCCAGCAGCCAAGATCGGAGTTTCGAGCAGTACTTC.

Turning to this clone: Distinct nucleotide sequences in the sample also encode this CDR3. The chain is built from TRBV10-3 and TRBJ2-5; 9 bases line up with TRBD2. From germline, CDR1 is ENHRY and CDR2 SYGVKD. The CDR3 sequence is 14 residues long. V shed 7 bases and J 4 bases; nucleotides not matched to a gene: 7. The CDR3 sequence: CAIKPVAGVETQYF. The CDR3, as DNA: TGTGCCATCAAACCCGTAGCGGGAGTAGAGACCCAGTACTTC.

This clone was picked up a small number of times. This rearrangement joins TRBV4-3 to TRBJ2-7; 8 bases are shared with TRBD1. J was trimmed by 0 bases and V by 1 base; bases with no gene match: 2. The CDR3 length is 15 residues. Germline V lookup: CDR1 LGHNA, CDR2 YSLEER. In nucleotides, the CDR3 is TGCGCCAGCAGCCAAGGGACAGGGAGCTCCTACGAGCAGTACTTC. Amino acids: CASSQGTGSSYEQYF.

The gene calls are TRBV4-1 and TRBJ1-5, with 8 nucleotides matching TRBD1. Germline CDR1 reads MGHRA; CDR2 reads YSYEKL. J was trimmed by 5 bases and V by 4 bases; bases with no gene match: 7. The CDR3 sequence is 15 residues long. In nucleotides, the CDR3 is TGCGCCAGCAGCCGCTTACAGGGGGTAGATCAGCCCCAGCATTTT. This translates into CASSRLQGVDQPQHF.

The chain couples TRBV11-3 to TRBJ2-1; no reliable D call. This CDR3 has 15 amino acids. Germline V gene sequence: CDR1 SGHNT, CDR2 YENEEA. Between the trimmed V and J ends, which lost 2 bases and 0 bases, there was a span of 8 bases. CDR3: CASSLSSSSYNEQFF. The DNA of the CDR3 is TGTGCCAGCAGCTTATCGTCGAGCTCCTACAATGAGCAGTTCTTC.

The chain is built from TRBV29-1 and TRBJ2-7, with 9 bases identical to TRBD2. Unmatched junction bases numbered 13, after V lost 4 bases and J lost 3 bases. Germline V gene lookup returns CDR1 SQVTM and CDR2 ANQGSEA. The CDR3 contains 16 residues. This chain's CDR3 is CSVARLSAGGGYEQYF. The CDR3 DNA reads TGCAGCGTTGCGCGGTTGTCAGCGGGGGGTGGCTACGAGCAGTACTTC.

The J gene is TRBJ2-6, the V gene TRBV19; TRBD2 aligns across 8 bases. CDR1 and CDR2 (germline): LNHDA, SQIVND (reference sequence). This CDR3 has 18 residues. The trim removed 2 bases at V and 2 bases at J, leaving 8 bases unmatched. The CDR3, as DNA: TGTGCCAGTAGTATACCGGGACTAGGACGCGCTGGGGCCAACGTCCTGACTTTC. Residues: CASSIPGLGRAGANVLTF.

The rearrangement uses TRBV6-6 and TRBJ2-3, with 9 positions matching TRBD1. With 6 bases clipped from V and 5 bases from J, the junction kept 9 bases outside the gene matches. This CDR3 is 15 amino acids long. Germline CDR1 and CDR2: MNHNY and SVGAGI (reference sequence). The CDR3 region has the DNA TGTGCCAGCAGCAACAGGGGGCGCGCGAAAGATACGCAGTATTTT. It translates to CASSNRGRAKDTQYF.

CDR3 region: CASSSATVSLNEQFF. CDR3 nucleotide sequence: TGTGCCAGCAGTTCAGCGACGGTGAGCCTAAATGAGCAGTTCTTC. The rearrangement links TRBV6-5 to TRBJ2-1; D gene ambiguous. CDR1 MNHEY and CDR2 SVGAGI come from the germline V gene. The V gene lost 4 bases and the J gene lost 7 bases, with 17 bases spanning the gap. The CDR3 has 15 residues.

The chain employs TRBV5-1 and TRBJ1-3; TRBD1 matches 8 bases. V lost 4 bases to trimming and J lost 0 bases; unmatched junction nucleotides: 12. CDR1 and CDR2 from the germline V gene are SGHRS and YFSETQ. This CDR3 is built from 18 residues. In nucleotides, the CDR3 is TGCGCCAGCAGCCCCTACCGACAGGGGCTGTCCTCTGGAAACACCATATATTTT. This sequence encodes CASSPYRQGLSSGNTIYF. Complete variable domain (other parts from reference TRBV5-1 and TRBJ1-3): KAGVTQTPRYLIKTRGQQVTLSCSPISGHRSVSWYQQTPGQGLQFLFEYFSETQRNKGNFPGRFSGRQFSNSRSEMNVSTLELGDSALYLCASSPYRQGLSSGNTIYFGEGSWLTVV.

The chain has TRBV27 and TRBJ2-1; 7 bases agree with TRBD2. CDR1 is MNHEY, CDR2 SMNVEV, per germline (reference sequence). V lost 7 bases and J lost 5; bases outside the gene matches: 5. This CDR3 spans 13 amino acids. CDR3 region: CASINGGNNEQFF. As DNA, the CDR3 is TGTGCCAGCATCAACGGGGGGAACAATGAGCAGTTCTTC.

The CDR3 DNA reads as TGTGCCAGCAGTTTATGGACAGGGTATGAGACCCAGTACTTC. Translation: CASSLWTGYETQYF. The gene calls are TRBV27 and TRBJ2-5; 8 nucleotides match TRBD1. The V gene's germline CDR1 is MNHEY and CDR2 SMNVEV (reference sequence). This CDR3 has 14 amino acids. Germline trimming cut 1 base from V and 5 bases from J; bases unmatched to any gene: 3.

This clone was observed once. The chain joins TRBV10-3 to TRBJ2-5; 10 bases are a match to TRBD1. The J call may be in error: the DNA end matches TRBJ2-7 better. This CDR3 has 14 residues. Germline lookup yields CDR1 ENHRY and CDR2 SYGVKD. Written as DNA, the CDR3 is TGTGCCATCAGGCCGGGACAGGGGTCCTACGAGCAGTACTTC. Its translation: CAIRPGQGSYEQYF.

The genes are TRBV14 and TRBJ2-7; 11 bases are shared with TRBD2. Germline CDR1 is SGHDN and CDR2 is FVKESK. The CDR3 is 14 amino acids. V was clipped by 6 bases and J by 6 bases; unmatched bases: 7. The DNA of the CDR3 is TGTGCCAGCAGAGATAGCGGGAGGGCCCGCGAGCAGTACTTC. Its protein is CASRDSGRAREQYF.

This clone was detected a few times. The genes are TRBV5-6 and TRBJ2-7, with 10 bases aligning to TRBD2. Per germline, CDR1 SGHDT and CDR2 YYEEEE. J lost 4 bases, V lost 4 bases, and 8 bases had no gene match. This CDR3 contains 15 residues. The CDR3 region is CASSAYGTSAYEQYF. CDR3 nucleotide sequence: TGTGCCAGCAGCGCTTACGGGACTAGCGCGTACGAGCAGTACTTC.

This clone came up a few times. Other DNA sequences in the same sample also yield this CDR3. The chain has TRBV7-9 and TRBJ2-5; D remains ambiguous. V shed 5 bases and J shed 0 bases, with 4 bases lying between them. Per the germline V gene, CDR1 is SEHNR and CDR2 is FQNEAQ (reference sequence). CDR3 size: 12 residues. In DNA form, the CDR3 reads TGTGCCAGCAGCCCCTACCAAGAGACCCAGTACTTC. Amino acid sequence: CASSPYQETQYF.

The J gene is TRBJ1-1, the V gene TRBV7-8, with D unclear. The germline V and J ends were trimmed by 1 base and 1 base, with 13 bases remaining between them. The germline V gene encodes CDR1 SGHVS and CDR2 FQNEAQ. CDR3 size: 16 residues. The CDR3 DNA is TGTGCCAGCAGCTTAGTTGCGGCAGCATGGAACACTGAAGCTTTCTTT. This codes for CASSLVAAAWNTEAFF.

The V and J genes are TRBV2 and TRBJ1-5; D is unclear. Germline V gene sequence: CDR1 SNHLY, CDR2 FYNNEI. The CDR3 consists of 13 residues. V lost 11 bases and J lost 2, with 13 bases in between. The CDR3 DNA reads TGTGCCGGCCGAGGCGGCGGCAATCAGCCCCAGCATTTT. Amino acids: CAGRGGGNQPQHF. Full variable domain (missing parts from reference TRBV2 and TRBJ1-5): EPEVTQTPSHQVTQMGQEVILRCVPISNHLYFYWYRQILGQKVEFLVSFYNNEISEKSEIFDDQFSVERPDGSNFTLKIRSTKLEDSAMYFCAGRGGGNQPQHFGDGTRLSIL.

The chain links TRBV30 to TRBJ1-6; a weak D match, TRBD1 (5 bases). CDR3 length: 16 amino acids. V lost 0 bases and J 0 bases, leaving 9 bases between the germline ends. Germline CDR1 is GTSNPN and CDR2 is SVGIG (reference sequence). In nucleotides, the CDR3 is TGTGCCTGGAGTGTCAGGGTGGACTCCTATAATTCACCCCTCCACTTT. Protein: CAWSVRVDSYNSPLHF.